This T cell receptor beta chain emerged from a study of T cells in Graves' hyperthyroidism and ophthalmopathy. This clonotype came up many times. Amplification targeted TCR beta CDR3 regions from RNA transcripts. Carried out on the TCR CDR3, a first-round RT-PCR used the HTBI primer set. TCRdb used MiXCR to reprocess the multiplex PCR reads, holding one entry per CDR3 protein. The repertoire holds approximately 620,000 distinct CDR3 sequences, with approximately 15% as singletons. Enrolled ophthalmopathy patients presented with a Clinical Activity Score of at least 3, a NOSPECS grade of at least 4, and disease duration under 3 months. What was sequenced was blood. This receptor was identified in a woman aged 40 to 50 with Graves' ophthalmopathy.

DNA for the CDR3: TGTGCCTGGAGTGGTCGGGTCAGCCCTAGCACAGATACGCAGTATTTT. Translated, it gives CAWSGRVSPSTDTQYF. The chain employs TRBV30 and TRBJ2-3; unclear D gene. The length of the CDR3 is 16 residues. Trimming removed 1 base at V and 0 bases at J, with 14 bases between. Germline CDR1 and CDR2: GTSNPN and SVGIG (reference sequence).